The 6 T cell receptor beta chains below were found in one sample sequenced in a study of blood T cell repertoires in COVID-19. TCRdb's copy holds only in-frame clones and misses some; the assay was immunoSEQ multiplex PCR. The table lists about 180,000 clones, roughly 87% of them singletons. Sequencing was performed on peripheral blood. The receptors derive from a woman in her seventies with COVID-19, enrolled during active disease.

The chain combines TRBV24-1 with TRBJ1-5, with D possibly TRBD1 on 6 matching bases. The V gene lost 2 bases and the J gene lost 7 bases, with 17 bases spanning the gap. Germline V gene data show CDR1 as KGHDR and CDR2 as SFDVKD. The CDR3 runs 16 residues. CDR3 amino acids: CATSDSKRGWDQPQHF. In nucleotides, the CDR3 is TGTGCCACCAGTGATTCAAAGAGGGGGTGGGACCAGCCCCAGCATTTT.

This chain connects TRBV5-1 to TRBJ2-3, with D maybe TRBD2 (5 bases). Germline CDR1 and CDR2: SGHRS and YFSETQ. There are 12 residues in the CDR3. V gave up 4 bases and J gave up 5 bases, with 8 bases separating them. DNA of the CDR3: TGCGCCAGCAGCACCCGGGGAGATACGCAGTATTTT. Amino acid sequence: CASSTRGDTQYF.

V is TRBV7-8 and J is TRBJ2-7; possibly TRBD1 for D (5 bases). This CDR3 has 15 residues. Trimming removed 3 bases at V and 0 bases at J, with 12 bases between. Germline V gene lookup returns CDR1 SGHVS and CDR2 FQNEAQ. CDR3 amino acids: CASSLTEISSYEQYF. Written as DNA, the CDR3 is TGTGCCAGCAGCTTGACAGAAATAAGCTCCTACGAGCAGTACTTC.

The V and J genes are TRBV27 and TRBJ2-2; 8 nucleotides match TRBD2. The trim removed 8 bases at V and 5 bases at J, leaving 7 bases unmatched. The germline V gene encodes CDR1 MNHEY and CDR2 SMNVEV (reference sequence). The CDR3 is 14 residues long. CDR3 nucleotides: TGTGCCAGCGTTTCTTTAGCGGGGACCGGGGAGCTGTTTTTT. It specifies CASVSLAGTGELFF.

The CDR3 reads CASSRRGGSKDYGYTF. The CDR3 nucleotides are TGTGCCAGCAGCCGTCGTGGGGGGAGCAAGGACTATGGCTACACCTTC. The chain carries TRBV3-1 (or the pseudogene TRBV3-2) and TRBJ1-2; D possibly corresponds to TRBD1 (5 bases). V lost 4 bases to trimming and J lost 3 bases, with 18 bases between them. This CDR3 is built from 16 residues. From germline, CDR1 is LGHDT and CDR2 YNNKEL (reference sequence).

V usage is TRBV6-5 and J usage is TRBJ1-5; 8 nucleotides line up with TRBD1. V shed 2 bases, J shed 6 bases, and the junction held 6 bases outside the gene matches. There are 15 residues in the CDR3. Germline loops: CDR1 MNHEY, CDR2 SVGAGI. This CDR3 reads CASSYGRGQGQPQHF. In DNA form, the CDR3 reads TGTGCCAGCAGTTACGGCAGGGGGCAGGGTCAGCCCCAGCATTTT.